The TCR beta chain described here comes from a study of beta chain features in type 1 diabetes. This clone was recorded a few times. Sequencing targeted expressed TCRB transcripts, as all isolated RNA had been reverse transcribed. Assay: immunoSEQ multiplex PCR; the TCRdb copy retains only in-frame clones and omits some. The sample yields 390,000 or so clones, 14% seen once. The junction had 12 bases not matched to a gene; V was cut back by 0 bases and J by 6 bases. The CDR3 is 17 amino acids. The germline V gene encodes CDR1 SGDLS and CDR2 YYNGEE. Donors underwent one heparinised blood draw, 100 to 150 mL on average.

The sequence was collected from a man aged 25 to 40 in good health. The gene calls are TRBV9 and TRBJ2-1; 7 bases line up with TRBD1. Sequencing input: naive CD4+ T cells from blood. CDR3 sequence reads: CASSVGPQNRGGNEQFF. CDR3 bases: TGTGCCAGCAGCGTAGGGCCCCAGAACAGGGGCGGCAATGAGCAGTTCTTC.